These 16 T cell receptor beta chains were sequenced from one sample in a study of T cells in Graves' hyperthyroidism and ophthalmopathy. Using RNA transcripts as the source, TCR beta CDR3 regions were amplified. When the TCR CDR3 underwent first-round RT-PCR, the HTBI primer set was used. TCRdb used MiXCR to reprocess the multiplex PCR reads, holding one entry per CDR3 protein. The profile covers fewer than 600,000 distinct CDR3 sequences, with around 15% appearing a single time and over 11% taken by the ten largest. Input material: blood. All receptors derive from a woman aged 40-49 years with Graves' hyperthyroidism.

This clonotype has ten or more counts. The gene calls are TRBV10-3 and TRBJ2-1; TRBD2 might be the D (6 bases). The CDR3 runs 16 residues. The germline V gene encodes CDR1 ENHRY and CDR2 SYGVKD. Deletions cut 4 bases from V and 3 bases from J, with 16 bases between. This chain's CDR3 is CAISARSSGGYNEQFF. The CDR3, as DNA: TGTGCCATCAGTGCCCGGAGTAGCGGAGGCTACAATGAGCAGTTCTTC.

This clonotype was counted many times. The chain is built from TRBV5-1 and TRBJ2-6, with 8 bases lining up with TRBD1. The V gene's germline CDR1 is SGHRS and CDR2 YFSETQ. After removal of 0 bases from V and 0 bases from J, the junction contained 2 bases not matched to a gene. CDR3 size: 17 residues. CDR3 DNA: TGCGCCAGCAGCTTGGAGGGGACAGGCTCTGGGGCCAACGTCCTGACTTTC. It encodes CASSLEGTGSGANVLTF. Full variable domain (missing parts from reference TRBV5-1 and TRBJ2-6): KAGVTQTPRYLIKTRGQQVTLSCSPISGHRSVSWYQQTPGQGLQFLFEYFSETQRNKGNFPGRFSGRQFSNSRSEMNVSTLELGDSALYLCASSLEGTGSGANVLTFGAGSRLTVL.

Ten or more counts support this clonotype. V and J are TRBV11-1 and TRBJ2-5; 9 bases match TRBD1. CDR3 length equals 15 residues. V gave up 5 bases and J gave up 2 bases; unmatched junction bases: 6. Per the germline V gene, CDR1 is SGHAT and CDR2 is FQDESV (reference sequence). The CDR3 spells CASSLRTGVQETQYF. The CDR3 bases are TGTGCCAGCAGCCTCCGGACAGGGGTTCAAGAGACCCAGTACTTC.

This clonotype was observed at least ten times. The chain couples TRBV5-1 to TRBJ1-1, with D perhaps TRBD1 (6 bases). Germline V lookup: CDR1 SGHRS, CDR2 YFSETQ. Trimming removed 4 bases from V and 7 bases from J, with 17 bases in between. The CDR3 is made up of 14 amino acids. DNA for the CDR3: TGCGCCAGCAGCCTCCGGGACACCGGAAGTGAAGCTTTCTTT. Translating it yields CASSLRDTGSEAFF.

This clonotype was recorded only once. Its ends do not fully match the called genes, so a read error is possible. The rearrangement joins TRBV5-6 to TRBJ2-7; D remains ambiguous. Germline lookup yields CDR1 SGHDT and CDR2 YYEEEE. CDR3 length equals 12 residues. The CDR3: CASGLDVYEQYF. CDR3 in DNA: TGTGCCAGCGGCTTGGACGTCTACGAGCAGTACTTC.

The sample holds many counts of this clonotype. The chain joins TRBV6-1 to TRBJ2-4; 10 bases match TRBD2. Germline loops: CDR1 MNHNS, CDR2 SASEGT. This CDR3 has 20 amino acids. Germline trimming cut 6 bases from V and 3 bases from J; bases unmatched to any gene: 20. The CDR3 DNA reads as TGTGCCAGCAGCAAAATGACTAGCGGGCCACCCGGGGGAGGCAAAAACATTCAGTACTTC. Protein: CASSKMTSGPPGGGKNIQYF.

This clonotype was detected many times. The rearrangement uses TRBV5-1 and TRBJ2-3, with D maybe TRBD2 (5 bases). The germline V gene encodes CDR1 SGHRS and CDR2 YFSETQ. The CDR3 extends over 15 amino acids. Trimming removed 1 base from V and 4 bases from J, with 13 bases in between. The CDR3 region has the DNA TGCGCCAGCAGCTTGCGGGGAGTAAGCGCAGATACGCAGTATTTT. Its translation: CASSLRGVSADTQYF.

For this clonotype: A much larger clone is a single base away; this may be a read error. Lacking the conserved final phenylalanine or tryptophan, this CDR3 likely reflects a read error. The V and J genes are TRBV6-2 or TRBV6-3 and TRBJ1-1; a possible D gene is TRBD1 (5 bases). This CDR3 spans 12 amino acids. Trimming cost V 6 bases and J 5 bases, with 10 bases left between them. Germline V gives CDR1 MNHEY, CDR2 SVGEGT. CDR3: CASRRGGTEAFL. The DNA of the CDR3 is TGTGCCAGCAGACGCGGGGGAACTGAAGCTTTCCTT.

J is TRBJ2-7 and V is TRBV3-1; D gene ambiguous. CDR1 is LGHDT and CDR2 is YNNKEL in the germline V gene (reference sequence). V lost 0 bases to trimming and J lost 0 bases, with 12 bases between them. This CDR3 region has 16 residues. DNA of the CDR3: TGTGCCAGCAGCCAAGATCGTCTGGCGAGCTCCTACGAGCAGTACTTC. It yields the protein CASSQDRLASSYEQYF.

This clonotype was seen ten or more times. CDR3 coding DNA: TGTGCCAGCAGCCAAGTACCCGACTATGGCTACACCTTC. Encoded protein: CASSQVPDYGYTF. The rearrangement uses TRBV3-1 and TRBJ1-2, with D uncertain. The germline V gene has CDR1 LGHDT and CDR2 YNNKEL (reference sequence). This CDR3 region has 13 residues. V was trimmed by 1 base and J by 3 bases, leaving 6 bases between them.

About this clonotype: Compared with germline, one end of the junction differs, possibly owing to a read error. This sequence joins TRBV6-2 or TRBV6-3 and TRBJ1-1, with 7 bases identical to TRBD1. Per germline, CDR1 MNHEY and CDR2 SVGEGT. This CDR3 is built from 14 residues. The CDR3 region has the DNA TGTGCCAGCAGTAAATCAGGGGGGGACACTGAAGCTCTCTTT. Its translation: CASSKSGGDTEALF.

The V call is TRBV4-1, the J call TRBJ2-7, with D possibly TRBD2 on 6 matching bases. V shed 4 bases and J shed 4 bases, with 17 bases lying between them. The CDR3 extends over 15 amino acids. The germline V gene encodes CDR1 MGHRA and CDR2 YSYEKL. CDR3: CASSPSGVGRYEQYF. The CDR3, as DNA: TGCGCCAGCAGCCCTTCTGGTGTAGGGAGGTACGAGCAGTACTTC.

This clonotype was seen ten or more times. V usage is TRBV20-1 and J usage is TRBJ1-4; D gene unclear. Trimming pared 6 bases from V and 3 bases from J, leaving 14 bases between. The CDR3 sequence is 14 residues long. Germline V gene data show CDR1 as DFQATT and CDR2 as SNEGSKA (reference sequence). In DNA, the CDR3 is TGCAGTGCCCAGGCGGGGTCATCTAATGAAAAACTGTTTTTT. This sequence encodes CSAQAGSSNEKLFF.

Only a few counts were recorded for this clonotype. This rearrangement joins TRBV30 to TRBJ1-2; D is ambiguous. The germline V gene encodes CDR1 GTSNPN and CDR2 SVGIG (reference sequence). V lost 4 bases and J lost 1, with 13 bases in between. The CDR3 is 14 amino acids. CDR3 in amino acids: CAWNTRRVNYGYTF. The CDR3 nucleotides read TGTGCCTGGAATACAAGAAGGGTTAACTATGGCTACACCTTC.

Many counts were recorded for this clonotype. This CDR3 is CASSLRGTSLEVSSYNEQFF. In nucleotides, the CDR3 is TGTGCCAGCAGCTTAAGGGGGACTAGCCTGGAAGTGAGCTCCTACAATGAGCAGTTCTTC. The rearrangement joins TRBV7-3 to TRBJ2-1; 9 bases align to TRBD2. CDR3 length: 20 amino acids. The V gene end was trimmed by 1 base and the J gene end by 0 bases; junction bases not matched to a gene: 13. The germline CDR1 and CDR2 sequences are SGHTA and FQGTGA.

This clonotype was observed many times. A clone one base away is much larger, so this may be a read error. J is TRBJ1-1 and V is TRBV7-9; D is unclear. Germline values: CDR1 SEHNR, CDR2 FQNEAQ (reference sequence). The CDR3 extends over 11 amino acids. Trimming shortened V by 6 bases and J by 1 base, and 3 bases separated the two germline ends. CDR3 sequence (DNA): TGTGCCAGCAGGCCGAACACTGAAGCTTTCTTT. It yields the protein CASRPNTEAFF.